Listed here are 7 T cell receptor beta chains from one sample, sequenced in a study of cytomegalovirus exposure and HLA in healthy donors. The PCR made use of 60 Vbeta and 13 Jbeta primers. The repertoire was sequenced with immunoSEQ multiplex PCR; TCRdb's copy has only in-frame clones and lacks some. In the table there are some 130,000 clones, approximately 72% of which are singletons. The specimen sequenced was PBMCs. The receptors here all came from a human donor in good health.

The chain uses TRBV30 and TRBJ2-7, with D possibly matching TRBD1 (6 bases). The CDR3 runs 16 residues. Trimming pared 0 bases from V and 5 bases from J, leaving 20 bases between. Germline V CDR1 and CDR2: GTSNPN, SVGIG (reference sequence). The CDR3 protein is CAWSVNRNRAVDEQYF. CDR3 coding DNA: TGTGCCTGGAGTGTAAACAGGAACAGGGCAGTCGACGAGCAGTACTTC.

V usage is TRBV30 and J usage is TRBJ2-1; 7 nucleotides line up with TRBD1. After removal of 3 bases from V and 5 bases from J, the junction contained 1 base not matched to a gene. The germline CDR1 and CDR2 sequences are GTSNPN and SVGIG (reference sequence). This CDR3 is built from 12 residues. The CDR3 here is CAWRTGHNEQFF. The CDR3 DNA reads as TGTGCCTGGAGGACAGGGCACAATGAGCAGTTCTTC.

The V gene is TRBV30, the J gene TRBJ1-4; 12 bases align to TRBD1. Trimming removed 0 bases from V and 8 bases from J; junction bases left unmatched: 4. The germline V gene encodes CDR1 GTSNPN and CDR2 SVGIG (reference sequence). The CDR3 spans 15 residues. CDR3 DNA sequence: TGTGCCTGGAGTGTAGGGGGGACAGGGGGCGAAAAACTGTTTTTT. Protein: CAWSVGGTGGEKLFF.

V is TRBV7-9 and J is TRBJ2-3; TRBD2 matches at 8 bases. The germline V gene has CDR1 SEHNR and CDR2 FQNEAQ (reference sequence). The CDR3 totals 15 residues. The J segment lost 5 bases and the V segment lost 5 bases, leaving 9 bases of the junction unmatched. CDR3 nucleotide sequence: TGTGCCAGCAGCATAAGCGGGAGTCAGGGAGATACGCAGTATTTT. It translates to CASSISGSQGDTQYF.

The chain joins TRBV15 to TRBJ2-5; D perhaps matches TRBD2 (6 bases). Germline V CDR1 and CDR2: LNHNV, YYDKDF (reference sequence). Between the trimmed V and J ends, which lost 5 bases and 5 bases, there was a span of 15 bases. The CDR3 is 14 residues long. Written as DNA, the CDR3 is TGTGCCACCAGCCGAGCTAGCGTACGCGAGACCCAGTACTTC. It is translated as CATSRASVRETQYF.

The chain recombines TRBV4-3 with TRBJ1-1; 12 nucleotides agree with TRBD1. Germline V lookup: CDR1 LGHNA, CDR2 YSLEER. After removal of 4 bases from V and 0 bases from J, the junction contained 3 bases not matched to a gene. CDR3 length: 16 residues. The CDR3 sequence is CASSPGQGALNTEAFF. The CDR3 region has the DNA TGCGCCAGCAGCCCGGGACAGGGGGCTTTGAACACTGAAGCTTTCTTT.

This clone was seen a handful of times. The chain combines TRBV7-8 with TRBJ2-3, with 9 positions matching TRBD2. This CDR3 comprises 16 residues. Trimming took 1 base from V and 4 from J; bases not matched to a gene: 6. CDR1 and CDR2 from the germline V gene are SGHVS and FQNEAQ. CDR3 sequence: CASSLVAGGVADTQYF. The CDR3 nucleotides read TGTGCCAGCAGCTTAGTGGCGGGAGGGGTGGCAGATACGCAGTATTTT.